The 14 T cell receptor beta chains in this list originate from one sample, sequenced in a study of OX40 agonist ivuxolimab in advanced cancers. Data came from immunoSEQ multiplex PCR; TCRdb stores just in-frame clones and leaves some out. The sample lists tens of thousands of clones; nearly 85% were seen once. The specimen comprised CD4+ or CD8+ T cells sorted from blood, sampled in a trial of the OX40 agonist ivuxolimab. The origin of the receptors is an adult with an advanced solid tumor such as melanoma, head and neck, liver or kidney cancer.

The V gene is TRBV10-2, the J gene TRBJ2-5; D is uncertain. V lost 2 bases and J lost 7, with 8 bases in between. The germline CDR1 and CDR2 sequences are WSHSY and SAAADI. This CDR3 region has 12 residues. The chain's CDR3 is CASSEIAGTQYF. CDR3 bases: TGCGCCAGCAGTGAGATAGCTGGGACCCAGTACTTC.

V usage is TRBV28 and J usage is TRBJ2-7, with TRBD2 identical over 9 bases. The J segment lost 6 bases and the V segment lost 7 bases, leaving 10 bases of the junction unmatched. Germline V lookup: CDR1 MDHEN, CDR2 SYDVKM. The CDR3 sequence is 14 residues long. The CDR3 is CASNGASGKREQYF. CDR3 DNA: TGTGCCAGCAACGGAGCTAGCGGGAAGCGCGAGCAGTACTTC.

The chain joins TRBV11-2 to TRBJ2-3, with TRBD2 matching 7 bases. Trimming removed 9 bases from V and 1 base from J; junction bases left unmatched: 1. Germline V gene data show CDR1 as SGHAT and CDR2 as FQNNGV. The CDR3 runs to 12 residues. CDR3 coding DNA: TGTGCCAGTGGGAGGGGCACAGATACGCAGTATTTT. Amino acids: CASGRGTDTQYF.

CDR3 in DNA: TGTGCCACCAGCGAGAGGGGGAGTAGCATTGAGCAGTTCTTC. Translating gives CATSERGSSIEQFF. This chain links TRBV15 with TRBJ2-1; a possible D gene is TRBD1 (6 bases). The CDR3 totals 14 residues. Per germline, CDR1 LNHNV and CDR2 YYDKDF (reference sequence). V gave up 5 bases and J gave up 9 bases, with 17 bases separating them.

The rearrangement links TRBV7-2 to TRBJ2-2, with D perhaps matching TRBD2 (6 bases). Germline V gene data show CDR1 as SGHTA and CDR2 as FQGNSA. V lost 3 bases and J 5 bases, leaving 13 bases between the germline ends. The length of the CDR3 is 15 residues. In DNA, the CDR3 is TGTGCCAGCAGCTTCGGGACTCAATGGACCGGGGAGCTGTTTTTT. Its translation is CASSFGTQWTGELFF.

V gene TRBV7-9 combines with J gene TRBJ2-2; D unresolved. There are 12 residues in the CDR3. V was cut by 5 bases and J by 8 bases, with 9 bases left in between. Per germline, CDR1 SEHNR and CDR2 FQNEAQ (reference sequence). DNA for the CDR3: TGTGCCAGCAGCCCGTTATTGGGGGAGCTGTTTTTT. Its protein product is CASSPLLGELFF. Complete variable domain (other parts from reference TRBV7-9 and TRBJ2-2): DTGVSQNPRHKITKRGQNVTFRCDPISEHNRLYWYRQTLGQGPEFLTYFQNEAQLEKSRLLSDRFSAERPKGSFSTLEIQRTEQGDSAMYLCASSPLLGELFFGEGSRLTVL.

V is TRBV19 and J is TRBJ1-1, with D possibly TRBD1 on 6 matching bases. Germline CDR1 and CDR2: LNHDA and SQIVND (reference sequence). The CDR3 loop spans 12 amino acids. V lost 3 bases, J lost 7 bases, and 9 bases lay in between. CDR3 sequence: CASSIPRGEAFF. CDR3 nucleotide sequence: TGTGCCAGTAGTATCCCCAGGGGTGAAGCTTTCTTT. The complete variable domain, with remaining parts taken from reference TRBV19 and TRBJ1-1, reads DGGITQSPKYLFRKEGQNVTLSCEQNLNHDAMYWYRQDPGQGLRLIYYSQIVNDFQKGDIAEGYSVSREKKESFPLTVTSAQKNPTAFYLCASSIPRGEAFFGQGTRLTVV.

The rearrangement uses TRBV5-1 and TRBJ2-1; D unresolved. This CDR3 spans 14 amino acids. Trimming took off 0 bases at V and 6 bases at J, with 10 bases between the two ends. Germline values: CDR1 SGHRS, CDR2 YFSETQ. CDR3 in DNA: TGCGCCAGCAGCTTGGGCGACCAGGTCAATGAGCAGTTCTTC. Translation gives CASSLGDQVNEQFF. Full variable domain (outside the CDR3, taken from reference TRBV5-1 and TRBJ2-1): KAGVTQTPRYLIKTRGQQVTLSCSPISGHRSVSWYQQTPGQGLQFLFEYFSETQRNKGNFPGRFSGRQFSNSRSEMNVSTLELGDSALYLCASSLGDQVNEQFFGPGTRLTVL.

The chain couples TRBV5-4 to TRBJ1-3, with TRBD1 matching over 8 bases. The CDR3 consists of 17 residues. Trimming took 3 bases from V and 0 from J; bases not matched to a gene: 8. Germline-derived CDR1 and CDR2 are SGHNT and YYREEE (reference sequence). In nucleotides, the CDR3 is TGTGCCAGCAGCTCTAGGACAGGGCCCAGCTCTGGAAACACCATATATTTT. Protein product: CASSSRTGPSSGNTIYF.

This clone turned up a few times. This chain joins TRBV4-2 and TRBJ2-3; no clear D gene. Looked up from germline, CDR1 is LGHNA and CDR2 is YNFKEQ. The length of the CDR3 is 13 residues. V shed 4 bases and J shed 5 bases, with 10 bases lying between them. Written as DNA, the CDR3 is TGTGCCAGCAGCCCCCCCGACTTAGATACGCAGTATTTT. The encoded protein is CASSPPDLDTQYF.

The sample holds a few counts of this clone. This chain joins TRBV15 and TRBJ1-4, with a possible D match to TRBD1 (5 bases). The CDR3 loop spans 13 amino acids. The V and J ends lost 0 bases and 7 bases respectively, with 6 bases between them. CDR1 is LNHNV, CDR2 YYDKDF, per germline (reference sequence). This CDR3 reads CATSRDQGEKLFF. CDR3 DNA sequence: TGTGCCACCAGCAGAGATCAGGGTGAAAAACTGTTTTTT.

The V gene is TRBV18, the J gene TRBJ2-1; possible D gene TRBD1, 6 bases. Looked up from germline, CDR1 is KGHSH and CDR2 is LQKENI. The CDR3 covers 12 residues. V was cut by 3 bases and J by 8 bases, with 8 bases left in between. The CDR3 sequence: CASSPPGDEQFF. In DNA form, the CDR3 reads TGTGCCAGCTCACCTCCAGGGGATGAGCAGTTCTTC.

V and J are TRBV16 and TRBJ2-5; D perhaps matches TRBD1 (6 bases). Germline values: CDR1 KGHSY, CDR2 FQNENV. Trimming pared 0 bases from V and 1 base from J, leaving 9 bases between. This CDR3 is built from 15 residues. The CDR3 DNA reads as TGTGCCAGCAGCCAATCGGGACACCGCCAAGAGACCCAGTACTTC. Residues: CASSQSGHRQETQYF.

The chain couples TRBV6-1 to TRBJ2-5, with 13 bases matching TRBD2. The J call may not be correct, given that the DNA end is closer to TRBJ2-7. The CDR3 sequence is 14 residues long. CDR1 and CDR2 from the germline V gene are MNHNS and SASEGT. The CDR3 is CASSATSGRHEQYF. CDR3 bases: TGTGCCAGCAGTGCGACTAGCGGGAGGCACGAGCAGTACTTC.